The sequence of this T cell receptor (beta chain) was determined in a study of blood T cell repertoires in COVID-19. The J segment lost 5 bases and the V segment lost 5 bases, leaving 6 bases of the junction unmatched. The length of the CDR3 is 15 residues. Germline values: CDR1 MDHEN, CDR2 SYDVKM. The repertoire was sequenced with immunoSEQ multiplex PCR; TCRdb's copy has only in-frame clones and lacks some. The table shows about 240,000 clones, with roughly 85% occurring only once. The receptor was derived from a woman aged 18-35 years with acute or convalescent COVID-19. The source material was peripheral blood. V usage is TRBV28 and J usage is TRBJ2-5; 12 positions agree with TRBD1. CDR3 in DNA: TGTGCCAGCAGTGGGACAGGGGGCACCAGGGAGACCCAGTACTTC. It encodes CASSGTGGTRETQYF.